This TCR beta chain emerged from a study of blood T cells in healthy people across ages. In regard to this clonotype: Its antigen is not known.

Together with a sample-barcoded 5' primer, a J-beta primer mix was included in a second PCR lasting roughly 6 to 12 cycles. Carrying 12 random nucleotides, a template-switch adaptor labeled each individual cDNA molecule. In TCRdb, the 5' RACE reads were re-called with MiXCR into one record per CDR3 protein. The sample consists of approximately 880,000 distinct CDR3 sequences, about 48% of them appearing once. J gave up 2 bases and V 6 bases, and 12 bases lay outside the gene matches. The CDR3 contains 16 residues. General study findings and limits: Strongly correlated with naive T cell percentage was TCR beta diversity. Fewer expanded clones and more diversity marked long-lived versus aged donors. Getting older went along with TCR beta diversity per million T cells dropping roughly linearly.

The rearrangement joins TRBV12-3 or TRBV12-4 to TRBJ1-2, with 7 bases fitting TRBD1. The sequenced sample was blood. This TCR came from a man aged 30 to 45 in good health. The CDR3 sequence: CASSRGQPLGNYGYTF. The CDR3 nucleotides are TGTGCCAGCAGCCGGGGACAGCCATTAGGCAACTATGGCTACACCTTC.